This T cell receptor beta chain appears in the sequencing data of a study of shared clonotypes between healthy human individuals. About this clone itself: Its antigen remains unidentified.

The study separated CD4+ cells into CD45RA+ naive and CD45RA-negative memory subsets. General study points: Naive CD4 clonotypes were shared across several donors at 5% to 6%. What naive subsets generally showed was a larger estimated richness than memory subsets showed.

The CDR3 has 16 residues. Between the trimmed V and J ends, which lost 6 bases and 1 base, there was a span of 18 bases. CDR1 is MDHEN, CDR2 SYDVKM, per germline. Measured with immunoSEQ multiplex PCR; TCRdb has only the in-frame clones, and not every one. This table holds about 1.5 million clones, under 99% found once. Sequenced sample: naive CD4+ T cells sorted from blood. Subset: CD45RA+ positively selected. J is TRBJ1-2 and V is TRBV28; D remains ambiguous. The TCR comes from a man younger than 40 in good health. DNA for the CDR3: TGTGCCAGCAGCCCCCGCGGGCGTGGGGTTAACTATGGCTACACCTTC. It codes for CASSPRGRGVNYGYTF.